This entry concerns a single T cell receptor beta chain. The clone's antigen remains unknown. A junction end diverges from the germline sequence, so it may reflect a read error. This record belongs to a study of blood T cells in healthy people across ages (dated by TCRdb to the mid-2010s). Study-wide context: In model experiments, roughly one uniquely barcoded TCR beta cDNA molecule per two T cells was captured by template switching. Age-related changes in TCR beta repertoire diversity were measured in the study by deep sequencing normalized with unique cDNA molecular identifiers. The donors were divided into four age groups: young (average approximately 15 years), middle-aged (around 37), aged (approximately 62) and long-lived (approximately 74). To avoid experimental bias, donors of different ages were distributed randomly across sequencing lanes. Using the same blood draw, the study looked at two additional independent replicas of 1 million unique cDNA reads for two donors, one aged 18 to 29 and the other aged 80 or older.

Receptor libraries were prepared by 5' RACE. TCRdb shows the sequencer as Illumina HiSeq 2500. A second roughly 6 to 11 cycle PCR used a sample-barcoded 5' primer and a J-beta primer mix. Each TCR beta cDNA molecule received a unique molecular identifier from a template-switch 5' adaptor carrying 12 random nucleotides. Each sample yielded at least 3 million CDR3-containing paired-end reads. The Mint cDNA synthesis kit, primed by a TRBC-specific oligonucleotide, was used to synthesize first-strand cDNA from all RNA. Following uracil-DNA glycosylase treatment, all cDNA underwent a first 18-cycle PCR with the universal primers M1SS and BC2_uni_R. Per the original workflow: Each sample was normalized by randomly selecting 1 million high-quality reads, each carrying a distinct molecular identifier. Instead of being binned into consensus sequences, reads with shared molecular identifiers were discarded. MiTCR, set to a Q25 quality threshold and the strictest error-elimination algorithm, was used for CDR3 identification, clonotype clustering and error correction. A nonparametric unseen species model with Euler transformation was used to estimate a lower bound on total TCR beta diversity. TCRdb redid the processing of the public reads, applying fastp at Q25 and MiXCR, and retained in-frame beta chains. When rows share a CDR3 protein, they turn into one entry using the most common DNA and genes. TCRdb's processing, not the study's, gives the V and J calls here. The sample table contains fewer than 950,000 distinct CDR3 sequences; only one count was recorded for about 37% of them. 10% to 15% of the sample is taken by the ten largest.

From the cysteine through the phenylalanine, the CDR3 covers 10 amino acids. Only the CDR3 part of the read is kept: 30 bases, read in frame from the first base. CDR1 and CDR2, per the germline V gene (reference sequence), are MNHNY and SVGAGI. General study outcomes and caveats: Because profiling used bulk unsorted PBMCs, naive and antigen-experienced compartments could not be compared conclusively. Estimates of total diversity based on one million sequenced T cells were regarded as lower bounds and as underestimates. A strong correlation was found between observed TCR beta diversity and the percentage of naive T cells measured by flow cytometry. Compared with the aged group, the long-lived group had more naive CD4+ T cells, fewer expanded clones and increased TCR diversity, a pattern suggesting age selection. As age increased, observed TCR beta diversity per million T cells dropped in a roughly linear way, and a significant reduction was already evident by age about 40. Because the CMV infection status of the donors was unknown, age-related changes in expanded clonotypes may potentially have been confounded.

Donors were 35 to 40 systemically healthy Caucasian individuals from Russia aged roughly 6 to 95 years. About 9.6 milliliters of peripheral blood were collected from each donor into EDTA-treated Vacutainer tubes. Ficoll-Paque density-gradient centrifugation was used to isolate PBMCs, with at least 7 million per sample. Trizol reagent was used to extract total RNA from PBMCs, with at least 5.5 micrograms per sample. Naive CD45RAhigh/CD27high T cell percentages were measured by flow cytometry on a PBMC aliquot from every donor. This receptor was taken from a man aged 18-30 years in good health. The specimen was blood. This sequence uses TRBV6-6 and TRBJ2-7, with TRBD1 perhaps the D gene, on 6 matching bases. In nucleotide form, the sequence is TGTGCCAGCGGGGACAATGAGCAGCACTTC. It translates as CASGDNEQHF.